A selection of T cell receptor beta chains follows, all from one sample in a study of blood T cell repertoires in COVID-19. Profiled with immunoSEQ multiplex PCR; TCRdb holds only in-frame clones, not every one. The sample shows some 260,000 clones, roughly 87% of them seen only once. The sequenced sample consisted of peripheral blood. Receptor source: a young man with active or convalescent COVID-19. Both conserved end residues are part of each CDR3. D genes are given only for firm matches. Clone size is given for some rows only: seen once, a few or many times, or a class if the clone is expanded.

abundance	v_gene	j_gene	d_gene	CDR3nt	CDR3aa
-	TRBV11-2	TRBJ2-1	-	TGTGCCAGCAGCTTAGGGAGGACAGCCTCCTACAATGAGCAGTTCTTC	CASSLGRTASYNEQFF
few	TRBV7-9	TRBJ2-2	TRBD2	TGTGCCAGCAGCCTAGCGGGCGGGGTCGGGGAGCTGTTTTTT	CASSLAGGVGELFF
-	TRBV4-3	TRBJ2-7	-	TGCGCCAGCAGCCAAGATCCAGCCGGGTCTGGCGAGCAGTACTTC	CASSQDPAGSGEQYF
-	TRBV7-6	TRBJ2-1	TRBD2	TGTGCCAGCAGCTTACAACTTAGCGGGGCGAACAATGAGCAGTTCTTC	CASSLQLSGANNEQFF
-	TRBV11-2	TRBJ2-1	-	TGTGCCAGCAGCTTAGATCAGCTAGGGCAGTTCTTC	CASSLDQLGQFF
-	TRBV18	TRBJ1-2	-	TGTGCCAGCTCACCAGATCCGGGTAATAGCTATGGCTACACCTTC	CASSPDPGNSYGYTF
-	TRBV19	TRBJ2-2	-	TGTGCCAGTATTTTCTCTTCCAGGGGAGACACCGGGGAGCTGTTTTTT	CASIFSSRGDTGELFF
-	TRBV4-3	TRBJ2-3	TRBD2	TGCGCCAGCAGCCAAGATTTCCAAGGGACTAGCGGAATGTCTAGCACAGATACGCAGTATTTT	CASSQDFQGTSGMSSTDTQYF
-	TRBV15	TRBJ1-3	-	TGTGCCACCAGCAGACAAGGGGGCTCTGGAAACACCATATATTTT	CATSRQGGSGNTIYF
-	TRBV12-3/TRBV12-4	TRBJ1-2	-	TGTGCCAGCAGTTTCGCTCGGAGGTTAGGCTACACCTTC	CASSFARRLGYTF
-	TRBV19	TRBJ2-3	TRBD2	TGTGCCAGTAGTATAGGTAATAGCGGGGCGCTTAGCACAGATACGCAGTATTTT	CASSIGNSGALSTDTQYF
-	TRBV19	TRBJ2-7	-	TGTGCCAGTAGTGGATCCGGACAAGCCTACGAGCAGTACTTC	CASSGSGQAYEQYF
-	TRBV6-5	TRBJ2-3	-	TGTGCCAGCAGTCCCTTACTGACGCAGTATTTT	CASSPLLTQYF
-	TRBV27	TRBJ1-5	-	TGTGCCAGCAGTTTAAGCGGAGTGAATCAGCCCCAGCATTTT	CASSLSGVNQPQHF
-	TRBV7-2	TRBJ1-1	-	TGTGCCAGCAGCATAAGACCGGGGGGGGACACTGAAGCTTTCTTT	CASSIRPGGDTEAFF
-	TRBV5-1	TRBJ2-1	-	TGCGCCAGCAGCTTGGCCGGACAGAGGAGCTCCTACAATGAGCAGTTCTTC	CASSLAGQRSSYNEQFF
-	TRBV5-1	TRBJ2-3	-	TGCGCCAGCAGCTCCGGACATCCGGGAGTGGATACGCAGTATTTT	CASSSGHPGVDTQYF
-	TRBV6-2/TRBV6-3	TRBJ2-1	-	TGTGCCAGCAGTTACCGATCAGGGGCAGCCTACAATGAGCAGTTCTTC	CASSYRSGAAYNEQFF
once	TRBV28	TRBJ2-3	-	TGTGCCAGCAGTCCCACTACAGATACGCAGTATTTT	CASSPTTDTQYF
-	TRBV6-5	TRBJ1-1	TRBD1	TGTGCCAGCGCTTACAGGGGCACTGAAGCTTTCTTT	CASAYRGTEAFF
-	TRBV6-5	TRBJ2-7	TRBD2	TGTGCCAGCAGTTACTCCCTAGCGGGGGGGCATTACGAGCAGTACTTC	CASSYSLAGGHYEQYF
once	TRBV5-1	TRBJ2-5	-	TGCGCCAGCCGGACGAGGAGGGGAGAGACCCAGTACTTC	CASRTRRGETQYF
-	TRBV19	TRBJ1-1	TRBD1	TGTGCCAGTAGTCCAGGGACAGGGGCCACTGAAGCTTTCTTT	CASSPGTGATEAFF
-	TRBV30	TRBJ1-1	-	TGTGCCTGGAGTGTACTAGAGTCAACTTTCTTT	CAWSVLESTFF
few	TRBV19	TRBJ1-5	-	TGTGCCAGTAATGGACAGACCAGCAATCAGCCCCAGCATTTT	CASNGQTSNQPQHF
-	TRBV7-6	TRBJ2-5	-	TGTGCCAGCAGCTTAGTTGTGGGAGGCTCAGAGACCCAGTACTTC	CASSLVVGGSETQYF
-	TRBV5-1	TRBJ2-2	-	TGCGCCAGCACAGGACTGGGGTCAAAAATTAACACCGGGGAGCTGTTTTTT	CASTGLGSKINTGELFF
-	TRBV3-1/TRBV3-2	TRBJ2-1	TRBD2	TGTGCCAGCAGCCAATGGGGGGGTCGTCCCTACAATGAGCAGTTCTTC	CASSQWGGRPYNEQFF
-	TRBV6-2/TRBV6-3	TRBJ2-2	-	TGTGCCAGCAGTTACCCCCCGCTAGTGCACGGGGAGCTGTTTTTT	CASSYPPLVHGELFF
-	TRBV30	TRBJ1-2	-	TGTGCCTGGAGTGACCTAGGCGATGGCTACACCTTC	CAWSDLGDGYTF
-	TRBV11-2	TRBJ1-2	-	TGTGCCAGCAGCCAGCGAAACTATGGCTACACCTTC	CASSQRNYGYTF
-	TRBV6-5	TRBJ1-2	-	TGTGCCAGCGAATCTCATGACACGACAGGAAAGAACACCTTC	CASESHDTTGKNTF
-	TRBV4-2	TRBJ1-1	-	TGTGCCAGCAGCCAAGATGGGGCCAGGGCTTTCTTT	CASSQDGARAFF
-	TRBV9	TRBJ2-3	TRBD2	TGTGCCAGCAGCGTAGCAGGACTAGGCACAGATACGCAGTATTTT	CASSVAGLGTDTQYF
-	TRBV7-2	TRBJ1-1	TRBD1	TGTGCCAGCAGCTCCCCCCGAAAGGGGGCGCGCACTGAAGCTTTCTTT	CASSSPRKGARTEAFF
-	TRBV24-1	TRBJ1-4	TRBD1	TGTGCCACCAGTGGAGGGGGCCCTACTGAAAAACTGTTTTTT	CATSGGGPTEKLFF
once	TRBV7-3	TRBJ2-3	-	TGTGCCAGCAGCCCATCCGGGGACATCGGGACGCAGTATTTT	CASSPSGDIGTQYF
-	TRBV2	TRBJ1-1	-	TGTGCCAGCAGTGGTTGGGGGGGGCCCAACACTGAAGCTTTCTTT	CASSGWGGPNTEAFF
-	TRBV5-1	TRBJ1-1	TRBD1	TGCGCCAGCAGCTTGGGGGACAGGGTAATCACTGAAGCTTTCTTT	CASSLGDRVITEAFF
-	TRBV6-5	TRBJ1-1	-	TGTGCCAGCAGTTACTCCGGAGTAGTGAACACTGAAGCTTTCTTT	CASSYSGVVNTEAFF
-	TRBV5-1	TRBJ1-1	-	TGCGCCAGCAAGGGGGAGTGGGTTCGGGGCACTGAAGCTTTCTTT	CASKGEWVRGTEAFF
-	TRBV9	TRBJ1-1	TRBD1	TGTGCCAGCAGCGCCCGACAGGGGAACACTGAAGCTTTCTTT	CASSARQGNTEAFF
-	TRBV30	TRBJ2-7	TRBD1	TGTGCCTGGAATGTCCCGGGACAGGGCAAGCAGTACTTC	CAWNVPGQGKQYF
-	TRBV20-1	TRBJ1-1	-	TGCAGTGCTAGAGCCGCGCCGCCTTTCTTT	CSARAAPPFF
once	TRBV7-9	TRBJ2-1	TRBD2	TGTGCCAGCAGGGCGACTAGCGGGAGTAGTAAAAACAATGAGCAGTTCTTC	CASRATSGSSKNNEQFF
-	TRBV6-4	TRBJ1-6	TRBD1	TGTGCCAGCATAGGGACAGGCGCAGAGGGGAGGAATTCACCCCTCCACTTT	CASIGTGAEGRNSPLHF
few	TRBV7-8	TRBJ2-7	TRBD2	TGTGCCAGCAGCTCGTATAGCGGGTCGGCCTACGAGCAGTACTTC	CASSSYSGSAYEQYF
once	TRBV4-2	TRBJ2-7	TRBD1	TGTGCCAGCAGCCAAGTGTTGGAGACAGGGGTTGGGGAGCAGTACTTC	CASSQVLETGVGEQYF
-	TRBV5-1	TRBJ1-1	-	TGCGCCAGCAACCAAAACCCGGGTGGTATCACTGAAGCTTTCTTT	CASNQNPGGITEAFF
-	TRBV29-1	TRBJ1-5	-	TGCAGCGTAGCGACAGATTATAGCAATCAGCCCCAGCATTTT	CSVATDYSNQPQHF